The present T cell receptor beta chain was sequenced within a study of cytomegalovirus exposure and HLA in healthy donors. Trimming removed 8 bases at V and 6 bases at J, with 13 bases between. CDR3 length: 13 amino acids. The germline V gene encodes CDR1 MDHEN and CDR2 SYDVKM. Study-wide results and caveats: In an earlier analysis, most TCR beta V segments were productive about 87% or about 30% of the time. In a later analysis, a genetic analysis reported fewer productive-TCR N-insertions in an Asian-associated ancestry cluster than the cohort average. With further analysis later on, most CMV-associated TCR beta chains appeared HLA-restricted.

Comments on this clone: Its antigen is undetermined.

This PCR relied on a set of 60 Vbeta primers and 13 Jbeta primers. The method was immunoSEQ multiplex PCR; TCRdb's version includes in-frame clones alone and lacks a portion of them. The specimen's table records approximately 38,000 clones. Input material: PBMCs. The TCR sequence derives from a human donor in good health. V is TRBV28 and J is TRBJ2-2; tentatively, D is TRBD1 (6 bases). The CDR3 sequence: CASLSYRAGELFF. CDR3 nucleotides: TGTGCCAGCCTCTCCTACAGGGCCGGGGAGCTGTTTTTT. Combining the CDR3 with reference TRBV28 and TRBJ2-2 gives the whole variable domain DVKVTQSSRYLVKRTGEKVFLECVQDMDHENMFWYRQDPGLGLRLIYFSYDVKMKEKGDIPEGYSVSREKKERFSLILESASTNQTSMYLCASLSYRAGELFFGEGSRLTVL.